This paragraph covers one T cell receptor (beta chain) sequence. Its specificity is not known. The CDR3 length is 13 residues. V dropped 7 bases and J dropped 3 bases, with 13 bases sitting between them. The germline V gene encodes CDR1 SQVTM and CDR2 ANQGSEA. From CD4+ cells came CD45RA+ naive and CD45RA-negative memory subsets. The source of the sample is a study of shared clonotypes between healthy human individuals. Points from the study as a whole: Estimated richness was generally greater in naive than memory subsets. Blood was the sole source, and tissue repertoires probably differ.

Assay used: immunoSEQ multiplex PCR; TCRdb lists only in-frame clones, some missing. Among roughly 680,000 clones listed, approximately 77% were seen once. Sequenced sample: memory CD4+ T cells sorted from blood. Subset given: CD45RA-negative fraction. The source of this sequence is a young woman in good health. The chain carries TRBV29-1 and TRBJ2-1; D gene ambiguous. The CDR3 region is CSAEQTFYNEQFF. CDR3 coding DNA: TGCAGCGCCGAACAGACATTCTACAATGAGCAGTTCTTC.